The 27 T cell receptor beta chains reported below all come from one sample, sequenced in a study of T cell repertoires in cytomegalovirus infection. Their antigens remain unidentified. MiXCR, run by TCRdb on the reads, gives a single entry per CDR3 protein. The sample has more than 85,000 distinct CDR3 sequences, approximately 28% seen once; the top ten hold about 81%. Sequencing used CD8+ T cells from cultured PBMCs, obtained from culture after CMV antigen stimulation. Receptors were obtained from a human donor in good health (CMV status not recorded). Some clones in this sample may be carry-over from other donors' samples.

This clonotype showed up just a few times. The J gene is TRBJ1-6, the V gene TRBV4-1, with D perhaps matching TRBD1 (6 bases). V was shortened by 1 base and J by 13 bases, with 17 bases between the two germline ends. CDR1 and CDR2 (germline): MGHRA, YSYEKL. The CDR3 runs to 15 residues. Written as DNA, the CDR3 is TGCGCCAGCAGCCAAGGAAGGACAGATTATTGGCCCCTCCACTTT. It codes for CASSQGRTDYWPLHF.

This clonotype was seen only a few times. V is TRBV2 and J is TRBJ2-7, with D hard to call. Trimming shortened V by 3 bases and J by 5 bases, and 20 bases separated the two germline ends. Germline V CDR1 and CDR2: SNHLY, FYNNEI. The CDR3 length is 16 residues. CDR3 residues: CASSEGSSIVFNEQYF. The DNA for the CDR3 is TGTGCCAGCAGTGAGGGCTCTTCAATTGTATTCAACGAGCAGTACTTC.

With respect to this clonotype: One junction end disagrees with the germline gene, perhaps due to a read error. The chain is built from TRBV4-1 and TRBJ2-7, with TRBD2 matching 10 bases. The CDR3 contains 16 residues. Germline CDR1 MGHRA, CDR2 YSYEKL. The CDR3 loop is CASRQGLSSGGYEQYF. The CDR3 region has the DNA TGCGCCAGCAGGCAAGGCTTGTCTAGCGGGGGCTACGAGCAGTACTTC.

This clonotype was counted at least ten times. The gene calls are TRBV27 and TRBJ1-6; D gene unclear. Germline assignment: CDR1 MNHEY and CDR2 SMNVEV (reference sequence). There are 16 residues in the CDR3. Deletions cut 0 bases from V and 13 bases from J, with 19 bases between. The CDR3: CASSLSNSVTPFPLHF. The CDR3 DNA follows: TGTGCCAGCAGTTTATCCAACAGCGTGACTCCCTTCCCCCTCCACTTT.

This clonotype has a handful of counts. The chain uses TRBV19 and TRBJ2-1; D is unclear. CDR1 is LNHDA and CDR2 is SQIVND in the germline V gene (reference sequence). The germline V and J ends were trimmed by 0 bases and 4 bases, with 4 bases remaining between them. The CDR3 contains 13 residues. Here the CDR3 reads CASSIDGYNEQFF. Written as DNA, the CDR3 is TGTGCCAGTAGTATAGATGGGTACAATGAGCAGTTCTTC.

This clonotype was seen ten or more times. The rearrangement joins TRBV11-3 to TRBJ2-1; 7 nucleotides align to TRBD2. The length of the CDR3 is 13 residues. Germline V gives CDR1 SGHNT, CDR2 YENEEA. The trim removed 5 bases at V and 8 bases at J, leaving 6 bases unmatched. The CDR3 sequence is CASSASGGYEQFF. The CDR3 DNA is TGTGCCAGCAGCGCCTCGGGGGGTTATGAGCAGTTCTTC.

This clonotype has only a few counts. The V and J genes are TRBV20-1 and TRBJ2-3; 8 nucleotides line up with TRBD2. Germline V lookup: CDR1 DFQATT, CDR2 SNEGSKA (reference sequence). This CDR3 is built from 15 residues. The trim removed 7 bases at V and 2 bases at J, leaving 11 bases unmatched. The CDR3 sequence: CSGRKAGEPTDTQYF. CDR3 sequence (DNA): TGCAGTGGACGCAAAGCGGGGGAGCCCACAGATACGCAGTATTTT.

V gene TRBV7-8 combines with J gene TRBJ2-1; 8 nucleotides line up with TRBD2. Germline V gene sequence: CDR1 SGHVS, CDR2 FQNEAQ. The CDR3 loop spans 16 amino acids. The trim removed 2 bases at V and 7 bases at J, leaving 10 bases unmatched. Here the CDR3 DNA reads TGTGCCAGCAGCTTATTCCCCGGGGGGGGGTTGAATGAGCAGTTCTTC. Protein: CASSLFPGGGLNEQFF.

Only a few counts were recorded for this clonotype. The chain uses TRBV20-1 and TRBJ2-7, with D possibly TRBD1 on 6 matching bases. V lost 6 bases, J lost 2 bases, and 17 bases lay in between. This CDR3 is 14 amino acids long. The germline CDR1 and CDR2 sequences are DFQATT and SNEGSKA (reference sequence). For the CDR3, the DNA is TGCAGTGCCCCAAGACAGGATTTGACCTACGAGCAGTACTTC. Translating gives CSAPRQDLTYEQYF.

The chain is built from TRBV4-1 and TRBJ1-1; tentative D call: TRBD1 (5 bases). Per the germline V gene, CDR1 is MGHRA and CDR2 is YSYEKL. The CDR3 has 13 residues. Trimming removed 1 base at V and 6 bases at J, with 9 bases between. The chain's CDR3 is CASSQGRGAEAFF. As DNA, the CDR3 is TGCGCCAGCAGCCAAGGACGGGGCGCTGAAGCTTTCTTT.

V is TRBV14 and J is TRBJ2-3; D is possibly TRBD2 (5 bases). CDR3 size: 18 residues. The V gene lost 1 base and the J gene lost 1 base, with 18 bases spanning the gap. Germline V lookup: CDR1 SGHDN, CDR2 FVKESK. CDR3 loop: CASSQVRQDSSRTDTQYF. The DNA for the CDR3 is TGTGCCAGCAGCCAAGTCCGGCAGGACTCTTCTCGCACAGATACGCAGTATTTT.

This clonotype has only a few counts. This rearrangement joins TRBV6-6 to TRBJ1-4, with TRBD1 as a possible D gene (5 bases). V shed 6 bases and J shed 10 bases, with 12 bases lying between them. Germline lookup yields CDR1 MNHNY and CDR2 SVGAGI (reference sequence). The CDR3 is 12 amino acids. CDR3 amino acids: CASRDGTRKLFF. CDR3 coding DNA: TGTGCCAGCAGGGACGGGACGAGAAAACTGTTTTTT.

This clonotype was recorded a few times. The CDR3 sequence is CSASKGSIYEQYF. CDR3 in DNA: TGCAGTGCTAGCAAGGGCAGCATTTACGAGCAGTACTTC. The V call is TRBV20-1, the J call TRBJ2-7; D ambiguous. The germline V gene encodes CDR1 DFQATT and CDR2 SNEGSKA (reference sequence). This CDR3 has 13 residues. Trimming left V 3 bases short and J 4 bases short, with 13 bases between.

This clonotype was seen a few times. This sequence joins TRBV9 and TRBJ1-1; D may be TRBD1 (6 bases). The germline gives CDR1 SGDLS, CDR2 YYNGEE. V lost 3 bases, J lost 1 base, and 10 bases lay in between. The CDR3 is made up of 14 amino acids. The CDR3 bases are TGTGCCAGCAGCGGCAGGGGCTGGAACACTGAAGCTTTCTTT. Translation gives CASSGRGWNTEAFF.

The V gene is TRBV2, the J gene TRBJ1-3; TRBD1 might be the D (6 bases). This CDR3 spans 15 amino acids. V was cut by 6 bases and J by 2 bases, with 14 bases left in between. The V gene's germline CDR1 is SNHLY and CDR2 FYNNEI. The CDR3 DNA reads TGTGCCAGCAGCCTCATACAGGGTGCTGGAAACACCATATATTTT. Its translation is CASSLIQGAGNTIYF.

The CDR3 loop is CATRTGTSGITGELFF. DNA of the CDR3: TGTGCCACCAGGACCGGGACTAGCGGGATCACCGGGGAGCTGTTTTTT. The chain carries TRBV6-1 and TRBJ2-2; 13 bases fit TRBD2. The V gene end was trimmed by 10 bases and the J gene end by 4 bases; junction bases not matched to a gene: 9. The CDR3 consists of 16 residues. Germline V gene sequence: CDR1 MNHNS, CDR2 SASEGT.

This clonotype was recorded many times. Here the CDR3 DNA reads TGTGCCAGCAGCTTCGCGCCCGAGGGTTCTGAAGCTTTCTTT. It translates to CASSFAPEGSEAFF. The chain has TRBV7-6 and TRBJ1-1; D not certain. Per the germline V gene, CDR1 is SGHVS and CDR2 is FNYEAQ. Trimming took 3 bases from V and 6 from J, leaving 14 bases between them. The CDR3 is made up of 14 amino acids.

The J gene is TRBJ2-2, the V gene TRBV7-6; TRBD1 agrees at 8 bases. Germline V gene data show CDR1 as SGHVS and CDR2 as FNYEAQ. The CDR3 is 18 residues long. J gave up 2 bases and V 4 bases, and 12 bases lay outside the gene matches. The CDR3 DNA reads as TGTGCCAGCAGCTCGCAAAGAAGGGACAGGCATAACACCGGGGAGCTGTTTTTT. It yields the protein CASSSQRRDRHNTGELFF.

This clonotype has at least ten counts. V is TRBV4-1 and J is TRBJ2-7, with D perhaps matching TRBD1 (6 bases). Trimming cost V 3 bases and J 7 bases, with 16 bases left between them. CDR1 and CDR2 from the germline V gene are MGHRA and YSYEKL. The CDR3 is made up of 14 amino acids. This chain's CDR3 is CASSQGPGDGEQYF. DNA of the CDR3: TGCGCCAGCAGCCAGGGTCCAGGGGACGGGGAGCAGTACTTC.

In this sample, this clonotype turned up many times. J is TRBJ1-2 and V is TRBV7-6; maybe TRBD1 (5 bases). The CDR3 covers 13 residues. CDR1 and CDR2 from the germline V gene are SGHVS and FNYEAQ. V gave up 5 bases and J gave up 4 bases, with 11 bases separating them. CDR3 in amino acids: CASSAGDGYGYTF. In DNA form, the CDR3 reads TGTGCCAGCAGCGCTGGGGACGGCTATGGCTACACCTTC.

Here the CDR3 DNA reads TGTGCCAGCAGCCAAGTTAAGGCTAGCTCCTACGAGCAGTACTTC. This codes for CASSQVKASSYEQYF. The chain has TRBV4-2 and TRBJ2-7, with no clear D. The CDR3 loop spans 15 amino acids. CDR1 LGHNA and CDR2 YNFKEQ come from the germline V gene. V was trimmed by 1 base and J by 0 bases, leaving 10 bases between them.

The rearrangement joins TRBV20-1 to TRBJ1-5, with 7 nucleotides matching TRBD1. There are 16 residues in the CDR3. Germline values: CDR1 DFQATT, CDR2 SNEGSKA (reference sequence). V lost 2 bases and J lost 1; bases outside the gene matches: 8. DNA of the CDR3: TGCAGTGCTAGATCCCAGACAGGGTTGAGCAATCAGCCCCAGCATTTT. It is translated as CSARSQTGLSNQPQHF.

The sample holds a few counts of this clonotype. The chain has TRBV5-4 and TRBJ1-4; D gene unclear. Germline CDR1 reads SGHNT; CDR2 reads YYREEE (reference sequence). With 4 bases removed from V and 7 bases from J, the gap between germline ends came to 14 bases. The CDR3 runs to 14 residues. The CDR3: CASSLYGRSEKLFF. In DNA form, the CDR3 reads TGTGCCAGCAGCCTTTACGGGAGAAGTGAAAAACTGTTTTTT.

This chain connects TRBV9 to TRBJ1-3; D ambiguous. The V end lost 1 base, the J end lost 0 bases, and 5 bases lay between the germline ends. Germline lookup yields CDR1 SGDLS and CDR2 YYNGEE. There are 14 residues in the CDR3. This CDR3 reads CASSVSNSGNTIYF. CDR3 nucleotides: TGTGCCAGCAGCGTATCGAACTCTGGAAACACCATATATTTT.

The rearrangement joins TRBV27 to TRBJ2-3, with 7 bases matching TRBD2. This CDR3 is built from 15 residues. J lost 3 bases, V lost 3 bases, and 6 bases had no gene match. Germline V CDR1 and CDR2: MNHEY, SMNVEV (reference sequence). Here the CDR3 reads CASSFSGLVTDTQYF. As DNA, the CDR3 is TGTGCCAGCAGTTTTTCTGGACTAGTGACAGATACGCAGTATTTT.

The sample holds a few counts of this clonotype. The V call is TRBV15, the J call TRBJ2-5, with 9 bases that match TRBD1. Trimming removed 5 bases from V and 2 bases from J; junction bases left unmatched: 12. The CDR3 length is 17 residues. In germline, CDR1 is LNHNV, CDR2 YYDKDF (reference sequence). Written as DNA, the CDR3 is TGTGCCACCAGCTCACTACAGGGGGCTCTTGGTCAAGAGACCCAGTACTTC. As protein: CATSSLQGALGQETQYF.

This chain uses TRBV28 with TRBJ1-2; 7 bases map to TRBD1. This CDR3 has 16 residues. With 4 bases clipped from V and 3 bases from J, the junction kept 11 bases outside the gene matches. Germline values: CDR1 MDHEN, CDR2 SYDVKM. The CDR3 reads CASSSLRQGVDYGYTF. The CDR3 coding sequence is TGTGCCAGCAGTTCCCTTCGACAGGGTGTCGACTATGGCTACACCTTC.